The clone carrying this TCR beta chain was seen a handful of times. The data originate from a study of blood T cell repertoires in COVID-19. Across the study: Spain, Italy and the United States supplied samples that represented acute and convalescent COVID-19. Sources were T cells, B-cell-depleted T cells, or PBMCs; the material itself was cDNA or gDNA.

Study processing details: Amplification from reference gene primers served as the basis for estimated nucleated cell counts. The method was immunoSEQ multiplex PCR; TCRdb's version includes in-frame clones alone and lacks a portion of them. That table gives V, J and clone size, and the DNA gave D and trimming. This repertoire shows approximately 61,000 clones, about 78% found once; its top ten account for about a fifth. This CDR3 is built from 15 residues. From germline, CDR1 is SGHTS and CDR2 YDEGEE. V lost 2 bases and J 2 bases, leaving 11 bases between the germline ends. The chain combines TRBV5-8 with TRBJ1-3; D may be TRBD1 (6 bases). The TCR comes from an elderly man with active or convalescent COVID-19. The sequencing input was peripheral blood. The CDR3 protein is CASSLTGLTGNTIYF. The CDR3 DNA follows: TGTGCCAGCAGCTTAACAGGGCTCACTGGAAACACCATATATTTT.